This TCR beta chain is drawn from a study of immune characterization of retroperitoneal liposarcoma (dated by TCRdb to the late 2010s). Libraries were built with PCR. The reads were generated on a NextSeq 500. TCRdb ran its own pipeline on the public reads, namely fastp trimming at Q25 and MiXCR clone calling, and kept in-frame beta chains. Entries are consolidated by CDR3 protein sequence, retaining the most common genes and DNA. The sample has some 1,800 distinct CDR3 sequences on record, about 44% of them singletons. Of the sample, about 20% is held by the ten largest clones. This clonotype came up a few times. What antigen it recognizes has not been identified. The sample holds no much larger clone one base away, and base qualities are not on file. The germline V gene encodes CDR1 MNHNS and CDR2 SASEGT. Counted from cysteine to phenylalanine, this CDR3 has 16 amino acids. Solely the CDR3 DNA is kept, with 48 bases framed from the first base. Trimming at the junction amounts to 2 bases on V and 0 bases on J, and the germline ends lie 11 bases apart.

Sequenced material: tumor tissue. This sequence originates from a female donor with retroperitoneal liposarcoma. Recombination joined TRBV6-1 with TRBJ2-1; no D gene call is confident. The CDR3 region: CASSERQVSSYNEQFF. The sequenced DNA is TGTGCCAGCAGTGAACGGCAGGTTAGCTCCTACAATGAGCAGTTCTTC.